This entry concerns a single T cell receptor beta chain. The entry originates in a study of blood T cells in healthy people across ages. This CDR3 has 15 amino acids. V lost 2 bases, J lost 9 bases, and 11 bases stayed unmatched. Per germline, CDR1 SQVTM and CDR2 ANQGSEA. Primers used in a second PCR of about 6 to 11 cycles were a sample-barcoded 5' primer and a J-beta primer mix. Through a template-switch adaptor with 12 random nucleotides, each cDNA molecule received a tag. No fewer than 3 million CDR3-containing paired-end reads came from each sample. TCRdb used MiXCR to reprocess the 5' RACE reads, holding one entry per CDR3 protein. The table has approximately 1.5 million distinct CDR3 sequences, about 35% seen once. Donor samples were obtained from healthy Caucasian individuals from Russia, aged about 6 to 95. With each sample, at least 5 micrograms of total RNA were extracted.

This TCR derives from a woman in her twenties or thirties in good health. The rearrangement uses TRBV29-1 and TRBJ2-1, with 9 bases identical to TRBD2. What was sequenced was blood. The CDR3 bases are TGCAGCGTTGAAAAAAGTGCGGGAGGGGGAAGTGAGCAGTTCTTC. It is translated as CSVEKSAGGGSEQFF.